These T cell receptor beta chains were read from a single sample in a study of T cell repertoires in cytomegalovirus infection. TCRdb passed the reads through MiXCR, listing each CDR3 protein once. The sample shows almost 500,000 distinct CDR3 sequences, approximately 11% of them seen only once. The sequenced sample consisted of PBMCs. The receptors shown here come from a human donor in good health (CMV status not recorded). Some clones in this sample may be carry-over from other donors' samples. CDR3s include the opening cysteine and the closing phenylalanine or tryptophan. The order of the fields is D gene, V gene, clone size, J gene, CDR3 protein, CDR3 DNA. The D gene is left open where the match is weak. Clone size is shown for a subset of rows, as once, few, many or a class of expanded clone.

D: NA
V: TRBV13
size: many
J: TRBJ2-1
CDR3: CASSLDPRRYNEQFF
DNA: TGTGCCAGCAGCTTAGATCCCCGTCGGTACAATGAGCAGTTCTTC

D: TRBD1
V: TRBV6-1
size: many
J: TRBJ1-5
CDR3: CASLGQAYSNQPQHF
DNA: TGTGCCAGCTTGGGACAGGCGTATAGCAATCAGCCCCAGCATTTT

D: NA
V: TRBV6-1
size: many
J: TRBJ2-7
CDR3: CASSEALTRPSAYEQYF
DNA: TGTGCCAGCAGTGAAGCGCTTACCCGACCGTCAGCCTACGAGCAGTACTTC

D: NA
V: TRBV24-1
size: many
J: TRBJ1-2
CDR3: CATSDLVDRSYGYTF
DNA: TGTGCCACCAGTGATTTGGTTGACAGAAGCTATGGCTACACCTTC

D: NA
V: TRBV27
size: NA
J: TRBJ2-7
CDR3: CASSLTLAYEQYF
DNA: TGTGCCAGCAGTTTAACTCTGGCCTACGAGCAGTACTTC

D: NA
V: TRBV14
size: once
J: TRBJ1-3
CDR3: CASSRYSGNTIYF
DNA: TGTGCCAGCAGCCGTTACTCTGGAAACACCATATATTTT

D: NA
V: TRBV28
size: many
J: TRBJ2-7
CDR3: CASRSRTDSYEQYF
DNA: TGTGCCAGCAGATCCCGGACAGACTCCTACGAGCAGTACTTC

D: TRBD2
V: TRBV5-8
size: many
J: TRBJ2-1
CDR3: CASSPRTSGRYNEQFF
DNA: TGTGCTAGCAGCCCCCGGACTAGCGGGAGGTACAATGAGCAGTTCTTC

D: NA
V: TRBV20-1
size: few
J: TRBJ2-7
CDR3: CSAKHRVGRYEQYF
DNA: TGCAGTGCTAAACACAGGGTGGGACGCTACGAGCAGTACTTC

D: NA
V: TRBV7-3
size: many
J: TRBJ2-5
CDR3: CASSLDSVGQETQYF
DNA: TGTGCCAGCAGCTTAGATAGTGTGGGGCAAGAGACCCAGTACTTC

D: NA
V: TRBV7-9
size: NA
J: TRBJ2-2
CDR3: CASRPWGHPNTGELFF
DNA: TGTGCCAGCAGACCTTGGGGACACCCGAACACCGGGGAGCTGTTTTTT

D: TRBD2
V: TRBV7-2
size: many
J: TRBJ2-1
CDR3: CASSRLDWGGNEQFF
DNA: TGTGCCAGCAGCAGACTAGATTGGGGGGGCAATGAGCAGTTCTTC

D: NA
V: TRBV6-1
size: many
J: TRBJ2-7
CDR3: CASSYGGEADEQYF
DNA: TGTGCCAGCAGTTACGGCGGGGAGGCCGACGAGCAGTACTTC

D: TRBD1
V: TRBV20-1
size: NA
J: TRBJ1-5
CDR3: CSARDQGTGDQPQHF
DNA: TGCAGTGCTAGAGATCAAGGGACAGGGGATCAGCCCCAGCATTTT

D: TRBD1
V: TRBV29-1
size: many
J: TRBJ1-2
CDR3: CSASPSAQGGGYTF
DNA: TGCAGCGCCTCCCCCTCGGCACAGGGGGGTGGCTACACCTTC

D: NA
V: TRBV20-1
size: many
J: TRBJ2-1
CDR3: CSARDNYANEQFF
DNA: TGCAGTGCTAGAGATAACTATGCGAATGAGCAGTTCTTC

D: NA
V: TRBV7-2
size: many
J: TRBJ2-1
CDR3: CASSRRTGTNEQFF
DNA: TGTGCCAGCAGCCGAAGAACAGGGACAAATGAGCAGTTCTTC

D: TRBD1
V: TRBV7-2
size: many
J: TRBJ2-1
CDR3: CASSLDRGRNNEQFF
DNA: TGTGCCAGCAGCTTAGACAGGGGACGAAACAATGAGCAGTTCTTC

D: NA
V: TRBV19
size: many
J: TRBJ1-2
CDR3: CASSMTALANYGYTF
DNA: TGTGCCAGTAGTATGACAGCTCTAGCTAACTATGGCTACACCTTC

D: NA
V: TRBV24-1
size: many
J: TRBJ2-3
CDR3: CATRNGLSHTDTQYF
DNA: TGTGCCACCAGGAACGGACTATCACACACAGATACGCAGTATTTT

D: NA
V: TRBV14
size: many
J: TRBJ2-1
CDR3: CASSHRAPRSYNEQFF
DNA: TGTGCCAGCAGCCACCGAGCGCCCCGCTCCTACAATGAGCAGTTCTTC

D: TRBD2
V: TRBV20-1
size: many
J: TRBJ2-1
CDR3: CSAKFRLAGKEQFF
DNA: TGCAGTGCCAAATTCCGACTAGCGGGAAAAGAGCAGTTCTTC

D: NA
V: TRBV7-3
size: few
J: TRBJ2-3
CDR3: CASSLMPSADTQYF
DNA: TGTGCCAGCAGCTTAATGCCCTCAGCCGATACGCAGTATTTT

D: NA
V: TRBV19
size: many
J: TRBJ1-2
CDR3: CASSSGQALYGYTF
DNA: TGTGCCAGTAGCTCGGGGCAGGCACTCTATGGCTACACCTTC

D: TRBD1
V: TRBV9
size: many
J: TRBJ2-7
CDR3: CASSVGQGAPYEQYF
DNA: TGTGCCAGCAGCGTAGGGCAGGGGGCCCCCTACGAGCAGTACTTC

D: TRBD1
V: TRBV5-6
size: many
J: TRBJ1-1
CDR3: CASSSRDRGTEAFF
DNA: TGTGCCAGCAGCTCCCGGGACAGGGGCACTGAAGCTTTCTTT

D: NA
V: TRBV7-9
size: many
J: TRBJ1-6
CDR3: CASSRQENSPLHF
DNA: TGTGCCAGCAGCCGCCAAGAGAATTCACCCCTCCACTTT

D: NA
V: TRBV20-1
size: many
J: TRBJ2-2
CDR3: CSAQGRSGELFF
DNA: TGCAGTGCACAGGGGAGGAGCGGGGAGCTGTTTTTT

D: NA
V: TRBV11-2
size: many
J: TRBJ1-1
CDR3: CASSLNPGREGHF
DNA: TGTGCCAGCAGCTTAAATCCAGGGAGGGAAGGCCACTTT

D: NA
V: TRBV7-2
size: many
J: TRBJ2-5
CDR3: CASSQGWETQYF
DNA: TGTGCCAGCAGCCAGGGGTGGGAGACCCAGTACTTC